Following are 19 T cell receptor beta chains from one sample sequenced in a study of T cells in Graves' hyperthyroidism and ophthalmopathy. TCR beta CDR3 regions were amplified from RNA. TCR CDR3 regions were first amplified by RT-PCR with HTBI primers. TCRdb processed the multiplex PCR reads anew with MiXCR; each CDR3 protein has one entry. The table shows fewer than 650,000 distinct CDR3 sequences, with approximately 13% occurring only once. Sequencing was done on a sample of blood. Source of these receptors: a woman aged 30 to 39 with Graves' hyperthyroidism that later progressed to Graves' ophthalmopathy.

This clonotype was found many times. As DNA, the CDR3 is TGTGCCAGCAGTGCCCGACAGGGGAACACTGAAGCTTTCTTT. Its protein product is CASSARQGNTEAFF. The chain employs TRBV12-3 or TRBV12-4 and TRBJ1-1, with TRBD1 identical over 7 bases. Germline trimming cut 5 bases from V and 1 base from J; bases unmatched to any gene: 4. The CDR3 contains 14 residues.

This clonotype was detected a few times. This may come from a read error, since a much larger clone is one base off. The CDR3 loop reads CAGRPAGETQYF. The CDR3 DNA is TGTGCCGGCAGACCAGCAGGAGAGACCCAGTACTTC. This sequence joins TRBV3-1 and TRBJ2-5; no definite D call. Germline assignment: CDR1 LGHDT and CDR2 YNNKEL (reference sequence). This CDR3 is 12 amino acids long.

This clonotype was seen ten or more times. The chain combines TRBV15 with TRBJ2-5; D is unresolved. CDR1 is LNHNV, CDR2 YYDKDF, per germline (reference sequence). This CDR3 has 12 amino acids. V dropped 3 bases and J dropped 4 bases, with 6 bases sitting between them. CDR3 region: CATSRAGETQYF. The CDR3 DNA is TGTGCCACCAGCAGGGCTGGAGAGACCCAGTACTTC.

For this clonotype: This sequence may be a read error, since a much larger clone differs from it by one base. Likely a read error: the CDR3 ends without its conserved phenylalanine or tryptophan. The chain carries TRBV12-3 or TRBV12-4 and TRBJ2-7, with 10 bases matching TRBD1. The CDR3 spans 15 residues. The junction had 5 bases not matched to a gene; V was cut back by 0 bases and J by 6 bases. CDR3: CASSLAGTGASEQYL. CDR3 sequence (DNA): TGTGCCAGCAGTTTAGCCGGGACAGGGGCCAGCGAGCAGTACCTC.

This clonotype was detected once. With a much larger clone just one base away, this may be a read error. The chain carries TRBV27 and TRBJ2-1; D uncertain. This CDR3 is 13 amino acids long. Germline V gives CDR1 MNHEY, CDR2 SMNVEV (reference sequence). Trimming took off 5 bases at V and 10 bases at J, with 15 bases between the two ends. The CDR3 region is CASSAQGFYEQFF. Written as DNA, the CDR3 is TGTGCCAGCAGTGCTCAAGGGTTCTACGAGCAGTTCTTC.

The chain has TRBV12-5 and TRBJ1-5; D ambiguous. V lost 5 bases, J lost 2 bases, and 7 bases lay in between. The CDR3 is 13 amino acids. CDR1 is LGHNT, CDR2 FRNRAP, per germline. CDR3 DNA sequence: TGTGCTAGTGGTCAAGACGGCAATCAGCCCCAGCATTTT. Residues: CASGQDGNQPQHF.

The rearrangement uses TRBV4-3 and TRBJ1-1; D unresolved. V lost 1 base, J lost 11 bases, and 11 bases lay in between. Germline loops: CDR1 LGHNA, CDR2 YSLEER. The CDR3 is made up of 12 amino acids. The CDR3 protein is CASSQAGGGAFF. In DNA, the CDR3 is TGCGCCAGCAGCCAAGCGGGCGGTGGGGCTTTCTTT.

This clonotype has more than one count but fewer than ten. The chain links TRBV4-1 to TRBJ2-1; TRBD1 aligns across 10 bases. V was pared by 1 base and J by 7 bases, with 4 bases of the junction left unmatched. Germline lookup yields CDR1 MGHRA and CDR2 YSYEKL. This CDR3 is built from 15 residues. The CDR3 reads CASSQVGTGVNEQFF. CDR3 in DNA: TGCGCCAGCAGCCAAGTGGGGACAGGGGTTAATGAGCAGTTCTTC.

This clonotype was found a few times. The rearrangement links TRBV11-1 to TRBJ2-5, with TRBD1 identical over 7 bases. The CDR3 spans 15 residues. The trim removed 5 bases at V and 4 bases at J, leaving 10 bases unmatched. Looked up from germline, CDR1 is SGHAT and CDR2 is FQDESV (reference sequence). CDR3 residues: CASSMAGGIRETQYF. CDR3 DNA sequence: TGTGCCAGCAGCATGGCAGGGGGAATTCGAGAGACCCAGTACTTC.

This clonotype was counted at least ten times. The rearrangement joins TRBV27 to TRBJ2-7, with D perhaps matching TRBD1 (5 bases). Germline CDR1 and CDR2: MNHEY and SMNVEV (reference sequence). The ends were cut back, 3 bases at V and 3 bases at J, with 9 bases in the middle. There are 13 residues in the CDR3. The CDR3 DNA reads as TGTGCCAGCAGTTTCTACGACAGCTACGAGCAGTACTTC. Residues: CASSFYDSYEQYF.

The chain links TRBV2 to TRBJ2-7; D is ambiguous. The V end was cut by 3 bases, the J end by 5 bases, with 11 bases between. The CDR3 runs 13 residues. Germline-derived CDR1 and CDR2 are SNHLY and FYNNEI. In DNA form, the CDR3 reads TGTGCCAGCAGTGACAGATCGGGCCACGAGCAGTACTTC. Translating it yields CASSDRSGHEQYF. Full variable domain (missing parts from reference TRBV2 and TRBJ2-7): EPEVTQTPSHQVTQMGQEVILRCVPISNHLYFYWYRQILGQKVEFLVSFYNNEISEKSEIFDDQFSVERPDGSNFTLKIRSTKLEDSAMYFCASSDRSGHEQYFGPGTRLTVT.

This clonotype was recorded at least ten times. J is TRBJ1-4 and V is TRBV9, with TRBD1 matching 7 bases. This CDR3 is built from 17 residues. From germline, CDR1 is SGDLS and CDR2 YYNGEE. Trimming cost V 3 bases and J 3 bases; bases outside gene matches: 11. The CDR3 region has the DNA TGTGCCAGCAGCGGGACCCCGGGACAGCAAGCTAATGAAAAACTGTTTTTT. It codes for CASSGTPGQQANEKLFF.

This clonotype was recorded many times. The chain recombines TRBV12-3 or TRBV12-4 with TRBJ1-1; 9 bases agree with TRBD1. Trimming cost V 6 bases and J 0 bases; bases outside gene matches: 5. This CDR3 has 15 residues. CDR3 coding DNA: TGTGCCAGCAGCCGACAGGGGGTTATGAACACTGAAGCTTTCTTT. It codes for CASSRQGVMNTEAFF.

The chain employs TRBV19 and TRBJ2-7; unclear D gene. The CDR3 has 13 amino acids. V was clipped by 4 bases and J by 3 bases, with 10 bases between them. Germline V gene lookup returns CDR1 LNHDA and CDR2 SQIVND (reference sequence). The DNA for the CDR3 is TGTGCCAGTAGTACCCAGCGCTACTACGAGCAGTACTTC. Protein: CASSTQRYYEQYF.

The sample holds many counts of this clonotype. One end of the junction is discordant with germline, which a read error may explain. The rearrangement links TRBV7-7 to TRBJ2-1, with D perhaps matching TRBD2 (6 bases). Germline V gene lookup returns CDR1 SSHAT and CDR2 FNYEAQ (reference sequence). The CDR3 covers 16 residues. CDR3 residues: CASSLEGGLTYNEQFF. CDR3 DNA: TGTGCTAGCAGCTTAGAAGGAGGGCTAACCTACAATGAGCAGTTCTTC.

CDR3 amino acids: CSAKGGFGNTIYF. DNA for the CDR3: TGCAGTGCTAAAGGGGGCTTTGGAAACACCATATATTTT. The J gene is TRBJ1-3, the V gene TRBV20-1, with 7 nucleotides matching TRBD1. V lost 4 bases and J lost 3; bases outside the gene matches: 3. This CDR3 is 13 amino acids long. CDR1 DFQATT and CDR2 SNEGSKA come from the germline V gene (reference sequence).

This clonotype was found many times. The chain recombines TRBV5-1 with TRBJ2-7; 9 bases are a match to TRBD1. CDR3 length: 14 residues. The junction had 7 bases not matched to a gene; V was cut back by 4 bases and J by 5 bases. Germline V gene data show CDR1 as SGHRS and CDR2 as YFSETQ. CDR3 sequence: CASSQQGARNEQYF. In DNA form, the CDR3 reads TGCGCCAGCAGCCAACAGGGGGCAAGGAACGAGCAGTACTTC.

DNA for the CDR3: TGTGCCAGCAGTCCCCTCGACTCCTTGGGGGAGCTGTTTTTT. This gives the protein CASSPLDSLGELFF. The V gene is TRBV6-1, the J gene TRBJ2-2; no definite D call. This CDR3 is built from 14 residues. Trimming removed 5 bases at V and 8 bases at J, with 15 bases between. In germline, CDR1 is MNHNS, CDR2 SASEGT.

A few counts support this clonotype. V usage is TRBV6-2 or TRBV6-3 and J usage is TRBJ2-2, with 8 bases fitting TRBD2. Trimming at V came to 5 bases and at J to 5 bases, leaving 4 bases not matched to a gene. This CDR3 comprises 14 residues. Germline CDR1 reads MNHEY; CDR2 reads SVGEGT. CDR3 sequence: CASSLAGPTGELFF. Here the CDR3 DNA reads TGTGCCAGCAGTCTAGCGGGTCCGACCGGGGAGCTGTTTTTT.